Listed here are 21 T cell receptor beta chains from one sample, sequenced in a study of blood T cell repertoires in COVID-19 (dated by TCRdb to 2018 to 2021). The library was made by the immunoSEQ multiplex PCR assay. Imported from immuneACCESS, the table was reduced by TCRdb to in-frame sequences with V and J called. These copies leave out some clones; in studies compared against another copy, an unresolved V gene accounts for under half, and the cause of the remainder is not known. Here the sample has approximately 250,000 clones; just under 90% occur a single time. The top ten hold approximately 4% of the sample. The material sequenced was PBMCs or T cells enriched from blood (not recorded which). Receptors originate from a woman aged 25 to 39 with acute COVID-19.

Comment on this clone: Other DNA sequences from this sample encode an identical CDR3 as well. The V and J genes are TRBV7-9 and TRBJ2-5; 10 positions agree with TRBD1. The CDR3 spans 14 residues. The J segment lost 5 bases and the V segment lost 3 bases, leaving 3 bases of the junction unmatched. Germline CDR1 SEHNR, CDR2 FQNEAQ (reference sequence). CDR3 amino acids: CASSFRTGGETQYF. Here the CDR3 DNA reads TGTGCCAGCAGCTTCAGGACAGGGGGTGAGACCCAGTACTTC.

The chain recombines TRBV28 with TRBJ2-7, with a tentative D call TRBD1 (5 bases). The CDR3 spans 14 residues. The ends were cut back, 3 bases at V and 2 bases at J, with 11 bases in the middle. The germline CDR1 and CDR2 sequences are MDHEN and SYDVKM. CDR3 protein: CASSLKGPAYEQYF. CDR3 bases: TGTGCCAGCAGTTTGAAGGGGCCTGCCTACGAGCAGTACTTC.

This sequence joins TRBV27 and TRBJ2-2, with TRBD1 identical over 11 bases. CDR3 length: 17 amino acids. V lost 4 bases to trimming and J lost 5 bases; unmatched junction nucleotides: 9. CDR1 and CDR2 (germline): MNHEY, SMNVEV (reference sequence). CDR3 nucleotide sequence: TGTGCCAGCAGTTACCTCCGAGGGACAGGGGGGACCGGGGAGCTGTTTTTT. Its protein product is CASSYLRGTGGTGELFF.

J is TRBJ1-2 and V is TRBV7-9; a weak D match, TRBD1 (6 bases). This CDR3 has 15 amino acids. V was cut by 2 bases and J by 4 bases, with 14 bases left in between. The germline V gene encodes CDR1 SEHNR and CDR2 FQNEAQ (reference sequence). In DNA form, the CDR3 reads TGTGCCAGCAGCTTACCAGGGGTGGTGGGCTATGGCTACACCTTC. Amino acids: CASSLPGVVGYGYTF.

The V call is TRBV5-6, the J call TRBJ2-7; 7 bases fit TRBD1. CDR3 length equals 13 residues. From germline, CDR1 is SGHDT and CDR2 YYEEEE. J was trimmed by 4 bases and V by 7 bases; bases with no gene match: 8. The CDR3 DNA reads as TGTGCCAGCGGTCGGACAGGTCGTTACGAGCAGTACTTC. Translation: CASGRTGRYEQYF.

The chain joins TRBV30 to TRBJ2-7; TRBD2 aligns across 7 bases. V lost 4 bases, J lost 6 bases, and 6 bases stayed unmatched. CDR1 GTSNPN and CDR2 SVGIG come from the germline V gene (reference sequence). The CDR3 loop spans 12 amino acids. The DNA of the CDR3 is TGTGCCTGGACCCGGGGGGTAGGCGAGCAGTACTTC. Its translation: CAWTRGVGEQYF.

The chain joins TRBV7-6 to TRBJ2-7, with 9 bases identical to TRBD1. There are 14 residues in the CDR3. CDR1 and CDR2 from the germline V gene are SGHVS and FNYEAQ. V lost 5 bases, J lost 8 bases, and 10 bases stayed unmatched. CDR3 residues: CASSPGTGLGKQYF. CDR3 DNA: TGTGCCAGCAGCCCCGGGACAGGGCTGGGAAAGCAGTACTTC. Full variable domain (rest looked up from reference TRBV7-6 and TRBJ2-7): GAGVSQSPRYKVTKRGQDVALRCDPISGHVSLYWYRQALGQGPEFLTYFNYEAQQDKSGLPNDRFSAERPEGSISTLTIQRTEQRDSAMYRCASSPGTGLGKQYFGPGTRLTVT.

As for this clone: Other DNA sequences from this sample encode an identical CDR3 as well. The V call is TRBV19, the J call TRBJ2-1; D not resolved. The germline V gene encodes CDR1 LNHDA and CDR2 SQIVND (reference sequence). The CDR3 is 13 amino acids. Trimming shortened V by 3 bases and J by 3 bases, and 6 bases separated the two germline ends. The DNA for the CDR3 is TGTGCCAGTAGTATGACTGGCTACAATGAGCAGTTCTTC. It encodes CASSMTGYNEQFF.

As DNA, the CDR3 is TGTGCCACCAGTGACCCCCGACAGGGAAATTTGGAGACCCAGTACTTC. This codes for CATSDPRQGNLETQYF. The chain has TRBV24-1 and TRBJ2-5, with 7 bases lining up with TRBD1. CDR1 is KGHDR and CDR2 is SFDVKD in the germline V gene. The V segment lost 4 bases and the J segment 5 bases; nucleotides outside the gene matches: 12. CDR3 length: 16 amino acids.

This chain joins TRBV28 and TRBJ2-7, with 10 positions matching TRBD1. Germline V gene data show CDR1 as MDHEN and CDR2 as SYDVKM. The trim removed 7 bases at V and 4 bases at J, leaving 7 bases unmatched. CDR3 length equals 14 residues. The CDR3 is CASTQTGGFYEQYF. CDR3 in DNA: TGTGCCAGCACCCAGACAGGGGGCTTTTACGAGCAGTACTTC.

The CDR3 DNA is TGCGCCAGCAGCTTCGGGAACGAGCAGTACTTC. Encoded protein: CASSFGNEQYF. This chain connects TRBV5-1 to TRBJ2-7; perhaps TRBD2 as D (5 bases). The CDR3 extends over 11 amino acids. With 2 bases removed from V and 5 bases from J, the gap between germline ends came to 5 bases. CDR1 SGHRS and CDR2 YFSETQ come from the germline V gene. Complete variable domain (other parts from reference TRBV5-1 and TRBJ2-7): KAGVTQTPRYLIKTRGQQVTLSCSPISGHRSVSWYQQTPGQGLQFLFEYFSETQRNKGNFPGRFSGRQFSNSRSEMNVSTLELGDSALYLCASSFGNEQYFGPGTRLTVT.

This clone was seen a single time. The chain has TRBV2 and TRBJ1-5; possible D gene TRBD1, 5 bases. Germline V gives CDR1 SNHLY, CDR2 FYNNEI. This CDR3 has 14 amino acids. Trimming removed 6 bases at V and 3 bases at J, with 12 bases between. CDR3 in DNA: TGTGCCAGCAGCGAGGGACTGACCAATCAGCCCCAGCATTTT. Translation gives CASSEGLTNQPQHF.

This clone showed up just once. The rearrangement links TRBV11-2 to TRBJ1-3; 7 bases agree with TRBD1. Losses at the gene ends were 4 bases for V and 4 bases for J; bases not matched to a gene: 4. CDR1 and CDR2 from the germline V gene are SGHAT and FQNNGV. The CDR3 loop spans 14 amino acids. Written as DNA, the CDR3 is TGTGCCAGCAGCTACCAGGGGGTGGGAAACACCATATATTTT. This codes for CASSYQGVGNTIYF.

V gene TRBV12-3 or TRBV12-4 combines with J gene TRBJ2-2; D is uncertain. This CDR3 comprises 13 residues. With 4 bases removed from V and 7 bases from J, the gap between germline ends came to 10 bases. CDR3: CASSSSRVGELFF. CDR3 DNA: TGTGCCAGCAGTTCATCCCGGGTCGGGGAGCTGTTTTTT.

As concerns this clone: Its ends do not fully match the called genes, so a read error is possible. This sequence joins TRBV7-7 and TRBJ2-2; 8 nucleotides agree with TRBD1. The CDR3 loop spans 15 amino acids. Germline assignment: CDR1 SSHAT and CDR2 FNYEAQ (reference sequence). The CDR3 nucleotides read TGTGCTAGCAGCTCACAGGGGGGAGATACCGGGGAGCTGTTTTTT. This sequence encodes CASSSQGGDTGELFF.

V and J are TRBV19 and TRBJ2-4, with 7 bases matching TRBD2. The CDR3 length is 16 residues. Germline lookup yields CDR1 LNHDA and CDR2 SQIVND (reference sequence). J was trimmed by 12 bases and V by 6 bases; bases with no gene match: 20. In DNA, the CDR3 is TGTGCCAGTAGATCAAGAGCGGGACTCCGTCACCATCATCAGTACTTC. Translated, it gives CASRSRAGLRHHHQYF.

This clone was seen once. The chain employs TRBV7-8 and TRBJ2-1, with TRBD2 matching 9 bases. Germline assignment: CDR1 SGHVS and CDR2 FQNEAQ. CDR3 size: 15 residues. Germline trimming cut 5 bases from V and 8 bases from J; bases unmatched to any gene: 10. The CDR3 loop is CASSPRGGRAYEQFF. The CDR3 DNA follows: TGTGCCAGCAGCCCCCGGGGCGGGAGGGCTTATGAGCAGTTCTTC.

This chain links TRBV19 with TRBJ1-4, with TRBD1 matching over 7 bases. The CDR3 length is 14 residues. V trimming: 6 bases; J trimming: 7 bases; junction bases outside the gene matches: 8. The germline V gene encodes CDR1 LNHDA and CDR2 SQIVND (reference sequence). The CDR3 DNA follows: TGTGCCAGTAGGATTGAGGGGGCCGGTGAAAAACTGTTTTTT. Translating it yields CASRIEGAGEKLFF.

Remarks on this clone: One end of the junction is discordant with germline, which a read error may explain. The rearrangement joins TRBV7-7 to TRBJ2-1, with D tentatively TRBD2 (6 bases). CDR3 size: 17 residues. From germline, CDR1 is SSHAT and CDR2 FNYEAQ (reference sequence). In nucleotides, the CDR3 is TGTGCTAGCAGCTCCCGGACGGGACTGAGCTCCTACAATGAGCAGTTCTTC. Translating gives CASSSRTGLSSYNEQFF.

This clone was seen just once. The rearrangement joins TRBV5-1 to TRBJ2-7; 8 nucleotides match TRBD2. After removal of 1 base from V and 0 bases from J, the junction contained 6 bases not matched to a gene. This CDR3 has 16 residues. Germline V lookup: CDR1 SGHRS, CDR2 YFSETQ. CDR3 sequence reads: CASSLRPGGTSYEQYF. The CDR3 DNA is TGCGCCAGCAGCTTGCGGCCGGGAGGGACCTCCTACGAGCAGTACTTC.

This clone was observed a few times. The CDR3 DNA reads TGTGCCAGCAGCCCATGGGGGGGCGGGGAGTACGAGCAGTACTTC. It yields the protein CASSPWGGGEYEQYF. The gene calls are TRBV27 and TRBJ2-7; tentative D call: TRBD2 (7 bases). Trimming shortened V by 6 bases and J by 4 bases, and 19 bases separated the two germline ends. The germline V gene has CDR1 MNHEY and CDR2 SMNVEV (reference sequence). This CDR3 region has 15 residues.